This T cell receptor (beta chain) stems from a study of blood T cell repertoires in COVID-19. The wider study: Nucleic acid was either cDNA or gDNA, and it came from T cells, B-cell-depleted T cells, or PBMCs.

This CDR3 spans 15 amino acids. Germline CDR1 MNHEY, CDR2 SVGAGI. V gave up 7 bases and J gave up 0 bases; unmatched junction bases: 6. Under the authors' procedure: Reference gene primer amplification yielded estimated nucleated cell counts. Profiling relied on immunoSEQ multiplex PCR, and the TCRdb table lists in-frame clones only, not all of them. From that table come the V and J calls and clone size; the DNA was used to work out D and trimming. Here the sample spans some 89,000 clones, more than 65% being singletons. This clone was counted a single time. Sample: peripheral blood. The chain joins TRBV6-5 to TRBJ2-5; 9 bases map to TRBD1. This TCR derives from a man between 65 and 85 years old with acute or convalescent COVID-19. The CDR3 spells CASTTGTGYQETQYF. DNA of the CDR3: TGTGCCAGCACAACCGGGACAGGGTACCAAGAGACCCAGTACTTC.